This T cell receptor beta chain was sequenced in a study of patients and donors after allogeneic stem cell transplantation. With 0 bases removed from V and 9 bases from J, the gap between germline ends came to 11 bases. The CDR3 totals 13 residues. Germline values: CDR1 LGHDT, CDR2 YNNKEL (reference sequence). TCRdb processed the RT-PCR reads anew with MiXCR; each CDR3 protein has one entry. Here the sample spans more than 850,000 distinct CDR3 sequences, roughly 18% being singletons. Input material: blood, either unsorted or a sorted T cell fraction (not recorded which). The gene calls are TRBV3-1 and TRBJ1-1, with D possibly TRBD1 on 6 matching bases. The origin of this receptor is a human donor who was either an allogeneic HSCT recipient or a stem cell or donor lymphocyte infusion donor (not recorded which). It is not recorded whose cells these are; they may come from a transplant donor. The CDR3 sequence is CASSQDEGGKAFF. The CDR3 DNA sequence: TGTGCCAGCAGCCAAGATGAGGGGGGTAAAGCTTTCTTT. Full variable domain (rest looked up from reference TRBV3-1 and TRBJ1-1): DTAVSQTPKYLVTQMGNDKSIKCEQNLGHDTMYWYKQDSKKFLKIMFSYNNKELIINETVPNRFSPKSPDKAHLNLHINSLELGDSAVYFCASSQDEGGKAFFGQGTRLTVV.